The clone carrying this T cell receptor (beta chain) was observed at least ten times. The source of the sample is a study of neurological immune-mediated disorders. One entry per CDR3 protein results from TCRdb running MiXCR on the 5' RACE reads. The sample has under 85,000 distinct CDR3 sequences, roughly 5% seen once. The CDR3 is made up of 14 amino acids. Trimming pared 5 bases from V and 6 bases from J, leaving 20 bases between. CDR1 and CDR2 (germline): DFQATT, SNEGSKA (reference sequence). This chain connects TRBV20-1 to TRBJ2-7; perhaps TRBD1 as D (6 bases). The sample comprised PBMCs. The receptor comes from a human donor with multiple sclerosis. The donor label of this sample is uncertain. This chain's CDR3 is CSAPTPLDSREQYF. The CDR3 nucleotides are TGCAGTGCTCCAACACCTCTGGACAGCCGCGAGCAGTACTTC.